This T cell receptor beta chain was identified in a study of CD8+CD57+ T cells in acquired aplastic anemia. Trimming stripped 0 bases from V and 2 bases from J, with 8 bases between. Germline V gives CDR1 MGHDK, CDR2 SYGVNS. The CDR3 runs to 15 residues. CD8+CD57+ cell expansion, shown by flow cytometry, had occurred in the patients selected for sequencing. According to the study, genomic DNA was the template for TCR beta VDJ and CDR3 profiling. TCRdb recomputed calls from the reads with MiXCR, one row per CDR3 protein. The table shows over 150,000 distinct CDR3 sequences, with roughly 49% occurring only once.

This sequence joins TRBV25-1 and TRBJ1-3; D unclear. Sample: sorted CD4+, CD8+, or CD8+CD57+ T cells (not recorded which) from PBMCs. This receptor was obtained from a human donor with aplastic anemia. In DNA form, the CDR3 reads TGTGCCAGCAGTGAATATAGCACAGCTGGAAACACCATATATTTT. It yields the protein CASSEYSTAGNTIYF.